Listed below are T cell receptor beta chains from one sample, sequenced in a study of regulatory dendritic cells for organ transplantation. These TCRs' antigens remain unknown. Sequencing used immunoSEQ multiplex PCR; TCRdb keeps in-frame clones, though not all of them. The profile covers about 21,000 clones, with 80% to 90% appearing a single time and 0.55% to 0.85% taken by the ten largest. Sequencing used naive CD4+ T cells from blood cultured with regulatory dendritic cells. These receptors were obtained from a human donor in good health. Each CDR3 is given with its conserved first and last residue. The order of the fields is D gene, J gene, clone size, V gene, CDR3 protein, CDR3 DNA. D genes are given only for firm matches. Clone size, where shown, is once, few, many, or a class for clones that have expanded.

D gene: TRBD1
J gene: TRBJ1-1
clone size: few
V gene: TRBV27
CDR3 protein: CASSPSGTGAPEAFF
CDR3 DNA: TGTGCCAGCAGTCCCTCCGGGACAGGGGCGCCTGAAGCTTTCTTT

D gene: TRBD1
J gene: TRBJ2-1
clone size: .
V gene: TRBV7-9
CDR3 protein: CASSFLDRVISNEQFF
CDR3 DNA: TGTGCCAGCAGCTTTCTGGACAGGGTAATTTCTAATGAGCAGTTCTTC

D gene: TRBD1
J gene: TRBJ1-1
clone size: .
V gene: TRBV19
CDR3 protein: CASVDRVWMNTEAFF
CDR3 DNA: TGTGCCAGTGTGGACAGGGTGTGGATGAACACTGAAGCTTTCTTT

D gene: .
J gene: TRBJ1-3
clone size: .
V gene: TRBV6-1
CDR3 protein: CASSEAGGRPGNTIYF
CDR3 DNA: TGTGCCAGCAGTGAAGCGGGAGGAAGACCTGGAAACACCATATATTTT

D gene: .
J gene: TRBJ1-5
clone size: few
V gene: TRBV18
CDR3 protein: CASSLTGYSNQPQHF
CDR3 DNA: TGTGCCAGCTCACTGACAGGTTATAGCAATCAGCCCCAGCATTTT

D gene: TRBD1
J gene: TRBJ2-1
clone size: .
V gene: TRBV5-4
CDR3 protein: CASTRQGSYNEQFF
CDR3 DNA: TGTGCCAGCACCCGACAGGGGTCTTACAATGAGCAGTTCTTC

D gene: .
J gene: TRBJ1-1
clone size: .
V gene: TRBV4-2
CDR3 protein: CASSQPNGGFEAFF
CDR3 DNA: TGTGCCAGCAGCCAACCTAACGGGGGATTTGAAGCTTTCTTT

D gene: .
J gene: TRBJ1-5
clone size: .
V gene: TRBV4-2
CDR3 protein: CASSQDRAGNQPQHF
CDR3 DNA: TGTGCCAGCAGCCAAGATCGGGCGGGTAATCAGCCCCAGCATTTT

D gene: .
J gene: TRBJ2-7
clone size: .
V gene: TRBV11-2
CDR3 protein: CASSSRQSGHEQYF
CDR3 DNA: TGTGCCAGCAGCTCTAGACAGTCGGGTCACGAGCAGTACTTC

D gene: .
J gene: TRBJ1-1
clone size: .
V gene: TRBV28
CDR3 protein: CASSLNRRGSLSTEAFF
CDR3 DNA: TGTGCCAGCAGTTTAAACAGGAGGGGTTCGCTAAGCACTGAAGCTTTCTTT

D gene: .
J gene: TRBJ1-1
clone size: .
V gene: TRBV27
CDR3 protein: CASSLDTQRDTEAFF
CDR3 DNA: TGTGCCAGCAGTTTAGACACGCAGCGGGACACTGAAGCTTTCTTT

D gene: TRBD1
J gene: TRBJ1-1
clone size: .
V gene: TRBV10-1
CDR3 protein: CALHQGARKAEAFF
CDR3 DNA: TGCGCCCTACACCAGGGGGCGCGGAAAGCTGAAGCTTTCTTT

D gene: TRBD2
J gene: TRBJ2-2
clone size: .
V gene: TRBV7-9
CDR3 protein: CASSSIPGLGITGELFF
CDR3 DNA: TGTGCCAGCAGCTCGATTCCGGGACTAGGAATCACCGGGGAGCTGTTTTTT

D gene: .
J gene: TRBJ2-5
clone size: .
V gene: TRBV7-6
CDR3 protein: CASSRPQSPGAGGTQYF
CDR3 DNA: TGTGCCAGCAGCCGACCTCAATCCCCCGGGGCTGGTGGGACCCAGTACTTC

D gene: .
J gene: TRBJ1-6
clone size: few
V gene: TRBV6-1
CDR3 protein: CASEEAGAGHSPLHF
CDR3 DNA: TGTGCCAGCGAGGAGGCAGGGGCGGGGCATTCACCCCTCCACTTT

D gene: TRBD2
J gene: TRBJ2-7
clone size: .
V gene: TRBV9
CDR3 protein: CASSVESSGRGEQYF
CDR3 DNA: TGTGCCAGCAGCGTAGAGTCCAGCGGGAGGGGAGAGCAGTACTTC

D gene: .
J gene: TRBJ1-5
clone size: .
V gene: TRBV6-6
CDR3 protein: CASSNGGVGQPQHF
CDR3 DNA: TGTGCCAGCAGCAACGGGGGGGTAGGACAGCCCCAGCATTTT

D gene: .
J gene: TRBJ1-2
clone size: .
V gene: TRBV15
CDR3 protein: CATSRDLYRPNYGYTF
CDR3 DNA: TGTGCCACCAGCAGAGATCTGTACAGACCTAACTATGGCTACACCTTC

D gene: TRBD1
J gene: TRBJ2-3
clone size: .
V gene: TRBV5-4
CDR3 protein: CASSPGQGTDTQYF
CDR3 DNA: TGTGCCAGCAGCCCGGGACAGGGCACAGATACGCAGTATTTT

D gene: .
J gene: TRBJ2-7
clone size: .
V gene: TRBV7-9
CDR3 protein: CASSLGSAHYEQYF
CDR3 DNA: TGTGCCAGCAGCTTAGGTTCAGCTCACTACGAGCAGTACTTC

D gene: TRBD1
J gene: TRBJ1-2
clone size: few
V gene: TRBV9
CDR3 protein: CASSVAPQDRVGYGYTF
CDR3 DNA: TGTGCCAGCAGCGTAGCTCCCCAGGACAGGGTCGGCTATGGCTACACCTTC

D gene: .
J gene: TRBJ1-1
clone size: .
V gene: TRBV7-9
CDR3 protein: CASSLAGLEEAFF
CDR3 DNA: TGTGCCAGCAGCTTAGCGGGTCTGGAGGAAGCTTTCTTT

D gene: .
J gene: TRBJ1-5
clone size: .
V gene: TRBV7-2
CDR3 protein: CASSYTPGNQPQHF
CDR3 DNA: TGTGCCAGCAGCTACACGCCGGGCAATCAGCCCCAGCATTTT

D gene: .
J gene: TRBJ1-1
clone size: .
V gene: TRBV19
CDR3 protein: CASRLGGRLNTEAFF
CDR3 DNA: TGTGCCAGTAGACTTGGGGGACGTCTGAACACTGAAGCTTTCTTT

D gene: TRBD2
J gene: TRBJ2-1
clone size: .
V gene: TRBV15
CDR3 protein: CATGPGLAGLFEQFF
CDR3 DNA: TGTGCCACCGGTCCGGGACTAGCGGGACTTTTTGAGCAGTTCTTC

D gene: .
J gene: TRBJ1-3
clone size: .
V gene: TRBV5-1
CDR3 protein: CASSLAGASSGNTIYF
CDR3 DNA: TGCGCCAGCAGCTTGGCAGGGGCCTCCTCTGGAAACACCATATATTTT

D gene: TRBD2
J gene: TRBJ2-5
clone size: once
V gene: TRBV7-2
CDR3 protein: CASNPGGAYQETQYF
CDR3 DNA: TGTGCCAGCAACCCCGGGGGGGCGTACCAAGAGACCCAGTACTTC

D gene: .
J gene: TRBJ2-7
clone size: .
V gene: TRBV5-1
CDR3 protein: CASSLVPGESYEQYF
CDR3 DNA: TGCGCCAGCAGCTTGGTACCAGGGGAGTCCTACGAGCAGTACTTC

D gene: .
J gene: TRBJ1-2
clone size: .
V gene: TRBV4-2
CDR3 protein: CASSQLGGGQNYGYTF
CDR3 DNA: TGTGCCAGCAGCCAACTCGGGGGCGGGCAGAACTATGGCTACACCTTC

D gene: .
J gene: TRBJ1-1
clone size: .
V gene: TRBV27
CDR3 protein: CASSSGAEAFF
CDR3 DNA: TGTGCCAGCAGTTCAGGCGCTGAAGCTTTCTTT

D gene: TRBD1
J gene: TRBJ2-7
clone size: .
V gene: TRBV5-1
CDR3 protein: CASRETQGALYEQYF
CDR3 DNA: TGCGCCAGCAGGGAAACACAGGGGGCCCTCTACGAGCAGTACTTC

D gene: .
J gene: TRBJ2-3
clone size: .
V gene: TRBV7-2
CDR3 protein: CASSLIGVAQYF
CDR3 DNA: TGTGCCAGCAGCTTAATCGGGGTAGCGCAGTATTTT

D gene: .
J gene: TRBJ1-1
clone size: .
V gene: TRBV18
CDR3 protein: CASSPQVNTEAFF
CDR3 DNA: TGTGCCAGCTCACCACAAGTGAACACTGAAGCTTTCTTT

D gene: .
J gene: TRBJ1-2
clone size: few
V gene: TRBV18
CDR3 protein: CASSPNRDGHYGYTF
CDR3 DNA: TGTGCCAGCTCTCCTAACCGGGACGGCCACTATGGCTACACCTTC

D gene: .
J gene: TRBJ1-4
clone size: .
V gene: TRBV6-6
CDR3 protein: CASALTVSGEKLFF
CDR3 DNA: TGTGCCAGCGCCTTGACGGTATCGGGAGAAAAACTGTTTTTT

D gene: TRBD1
J gene: TRBJ2-7
clone size: .
V gene: TRBV29-1
CDR3 protein: CSAEGGQGAYEQYF
CDR3 DNA: TGCAGCGCGGAGGGTGGACAGGGAGCCTACGAGCAGTACTTC

D gene: TRBD2
J gene: TRBJ2-7
clone size: .
V gene: TRBV15
CDR3 protein: CATSRAGGGISEQYF
CDR3 DNA: TGTGCCACCAGCAGAGCCGGCGGGGGAATATCCGAGCAGTACTTC

D gene: .
J gene: TRBJ1-3
clone size: few
V gene: TRBV6-5
CDR3 protein: CETRGSPFSGNTIYF
CDR3 DNA: TGTGAAACCAGGGGCAGCCCGTTCTCTGGAAACACCATATATTTT

D gene: TRBD2
J gene: TRBJ2-1
clone size: .
V gene: TRBV28
CDR3 protein: CASSLFGTSFNEQFF
CDR3 DNA: TGTGCCAGCAGTTTATTCGGGACTAGTTTCAATGAGCAGTTCTTC

D gene: TRBD2
J gene: TRBJ2-7
clone size: once
V gene: TRBV5-1
CDR3 protein: CASSLLSGSSYEQYF
CDR3 DNA: TGCGCCAGCAGCCTACTCAGCGGGAGCTCCTACGAGCAGTACTTC

D gene: .
J gene: TRBJ1-2
clone size: few
V gene: TRBV7-9
CDR3 protein: CASSLRSGPTYGYTF
CDR3 DNA: TGTGCCAGCAGCTTAAGATCTGGGCCAACCTATGGCTACACCTTC

D gene: TRBD1
J gene: TRBJ2-1
clone size: .
V gene: TRBV4-3
CDR3 protein: CASSRDRDRGNHEQFF
CDR3 DNA: TGCGCCAGCAGCCGAGACCGGGACAGGGGTAACCATGAGCAGTTCTTC

D gene: TRBD1
J gene: TRBJ1-1
clone size: .
V gene: TRBV5-4
CDR3 protein: CASSYRTGVNTEAFF
CDR3 DNA: TGTGCCAGCAGCTACCGGACAGGGGTGAACACTGAAGCTTTCTTT